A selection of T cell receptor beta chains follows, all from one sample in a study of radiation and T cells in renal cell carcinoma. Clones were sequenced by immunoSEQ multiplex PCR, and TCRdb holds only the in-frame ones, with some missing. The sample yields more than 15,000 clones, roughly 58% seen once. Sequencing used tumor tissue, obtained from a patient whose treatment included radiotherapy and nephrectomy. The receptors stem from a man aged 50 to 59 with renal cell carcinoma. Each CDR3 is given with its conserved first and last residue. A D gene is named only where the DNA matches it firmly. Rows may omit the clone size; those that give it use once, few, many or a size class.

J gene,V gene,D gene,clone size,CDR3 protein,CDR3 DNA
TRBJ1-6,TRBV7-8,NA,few,CASSLRPDSPLHF,TGTGCCAGCAGCTTACGACCCGATTCACCCCTCCACTTT
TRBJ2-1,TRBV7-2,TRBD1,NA,CASSSDRGSYNEQFF,TGTGCCAGCAGCTCGGACAGGGGCAGCTACAATGAGCAGTTCTTC
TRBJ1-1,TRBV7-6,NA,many,CASSSRGSNTEAFF,TGTGCCAGCTCCAGCAGGGGATCGAACACTGAAGCTTTCTTT
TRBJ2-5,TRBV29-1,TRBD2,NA,CSVEDGGLAGSYETQYF,TGCAGCGTTGAAGATGGGGGACTAGCGGGAAGTTATGAGACCCAGTACTTC
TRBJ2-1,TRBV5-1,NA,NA,CASSLGGYSYNEQFF,TGCGCCAGCAGCTTGGGGGGCTACTCCTACAATGAGCAGTTCTTC
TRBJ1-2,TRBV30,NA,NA,CAWDRAVGYTF,TGTGCCTGGGACCGGGCAGTAGGCTACACCTTC
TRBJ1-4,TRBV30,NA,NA,CAWSPLGTTNEKLFF,TGTGCCTGGAGTCCCCTGGGGACAACTAATGAAAAACTGTTTTTT
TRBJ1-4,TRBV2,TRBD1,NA,CASSWAGQGNEKLFF,TGTGCCAGCAGTTGGGCGGGACAGGGTAATGAAAAACTGTTTTTT
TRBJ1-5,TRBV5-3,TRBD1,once,CARSLTGGNSNQPQHF,TGTGCCAGAAGCTTGACAGGGGGCAATAGCAATCAGCCCCAGCATTTT
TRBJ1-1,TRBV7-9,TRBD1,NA,CASSPSGGMNTEAFF,TGTGCCAGCAGCCCCTCAGGGGGGATGAACACTGAAGCTTTCTTT
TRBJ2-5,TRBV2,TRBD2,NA,CASVQGGETQYF,TGTGCCAGCGTCCAGGGAGGGGAGACCCAGTACTTC
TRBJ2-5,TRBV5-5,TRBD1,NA,CASSPALHRLGTGPQETQYF,TGTGCCAGCAGCCCGGCCTTGCACCGACTCGGGACAGGGCCTCAAGAGACCCAGTACTTC
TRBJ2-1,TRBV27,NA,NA,CASSSEGSSYNEQFF,TGTGCCAGCAGTTCCGAGGGAAGCTCCTACAATGAGCAGTTCTTC
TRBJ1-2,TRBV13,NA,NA,CASRTGGENYGYTF,TGTGCCAGCAGAACGGGGGGGGAGAACTATGGCTACACCTTC
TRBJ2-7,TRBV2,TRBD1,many,CASSGQGAGNEQYF,TGTGCCAGCAGTGGACAGGGGGCAGGAAACGAGCAGTACTTC
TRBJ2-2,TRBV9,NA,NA,CASSVGQLGENTGELFF,TGTGCCAGCAGCGTAGGACAATTGGGGGAGAACACCGGGGAGCTGTTTTTT
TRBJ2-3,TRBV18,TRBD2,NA,CASFTGTRMFCTDTQYF,TGTGCCAGCTTCACGGGGACTAGGATGTTTTGCACAGATACGCAGTATTTT
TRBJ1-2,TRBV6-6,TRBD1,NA,CASRQDRGSYGYTF,TGTGCCAGCAGACAAGACAGGGGAAGCTATGGCTACACCTTC
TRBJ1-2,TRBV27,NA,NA,CASSGPGEASGYTF,TGTGCCAGCAGCGGACCGGGGGAGGCGAGTGGCTACACCTTC
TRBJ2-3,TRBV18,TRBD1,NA,CASSPPGQGSDTQYF,TGTGCCAGCTCACCACCGGGACAGGGCTCAGATACGCAGTATTTT
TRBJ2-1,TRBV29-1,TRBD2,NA,CSVEPSGTEQFF,TGCAGCGTTGAACCTAGCGGGACTGAGCAGTTCTTC
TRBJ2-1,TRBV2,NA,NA,CASSYGEQFF,TGTGCCAGCAGTTACGGTGAGCAGTTCTTC
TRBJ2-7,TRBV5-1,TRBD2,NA,CASSPVVDAGGHTYEQYF,TGCGCCAGCAGCCCGGTCGTGGATGCGGGAGGTCACACCTACGAGCAGTACTTC
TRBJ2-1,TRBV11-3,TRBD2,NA,CASSIAGTSGADSYNEQFF,TGTGCCAGCAGCATAGCCGGGACTAGCGGGGCAGACTCCTACAATGAGCAGTTCTTC
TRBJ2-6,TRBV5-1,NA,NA,CASSLGPSGANVLTF,TGCGCCAGCAGCTTAGGCCCTTCTGGGGCCAACGTCCTGACTTTC
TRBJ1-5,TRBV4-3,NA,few,CASSQSPRQPQHF,TGCGCCAGCAGCCAGTCCCCACGTCAGCCCCAGCATTTT
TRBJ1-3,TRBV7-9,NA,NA,CATHLRGAGNTIYF,TGTGCCACCCACCTACGTGGGGCTGGAAACACCATATATTTT
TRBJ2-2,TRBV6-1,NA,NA,CASSDQGHSLRIDTGELFF,TGTGCCAGCAGTGACCAGGGACACAGCCTACGGATCGACACCGGGGAGCTGTTTTTT
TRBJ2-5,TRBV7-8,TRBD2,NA,CASSLAGLAGVQETQYF,TGTGCCAGCAGCTTAGCCGGGCTAGCGGGGGTGCAAGAGACCCAGTACTTC
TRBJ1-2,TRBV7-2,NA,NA,CASSFRGNYGYTF,TGTGCCAGCAGCTTTAGGGGTAACTATGGCTACACCTTC
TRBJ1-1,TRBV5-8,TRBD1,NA,CASSLATGRYLGTEAFF,TGTGCCAGCAGCTTGGCGACAGGGCGTTATCTGGGCACTGAAGCTTTCTTT
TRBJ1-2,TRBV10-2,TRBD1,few,CASGDRRGDGYTF,TGCGCCAGCGGGGACAGGAGGGGAGATGGCTACACCTTC
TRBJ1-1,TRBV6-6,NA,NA,CASSYSKGVNTEAFF,TGTGCCAGCAGTTACTCGAAGGGTGTGAACACTGAAGCTTTCTTT
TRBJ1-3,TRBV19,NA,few,CASIRDTSSGNTIYF,TGTGCCAGTATAAGGGACACATCCTCTGGAAACACCATATATTTT
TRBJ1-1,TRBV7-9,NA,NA,CASSRGTGLTEAFF,TGTGCCAGCAGCCGAGGGACGGGTCTAACTGAAGCTTTCTTT
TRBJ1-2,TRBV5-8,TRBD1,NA,CASSWDRASGYTF,TGTGCCAGCAGCTGGGACAGGGCCTCCGGCTACACCTTC
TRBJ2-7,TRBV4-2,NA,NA,CASSQGSTYEQYF,TGTGCCAGCAGCCAAGGGAGTACGTACGAGCAGTACTTC
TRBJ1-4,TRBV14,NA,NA,CASSQQDEPSFEKLFF,TGTGCCAGCAGCCAACAAGATGAGCCAAGTTTTGAAAAACTGTTTTTT
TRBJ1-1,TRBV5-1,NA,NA,CASSFLRVGNTEAFF,TGCGCCAGCAGCTTTCTCCGGGTAGGGAACACTGAAGCTTTCTTT
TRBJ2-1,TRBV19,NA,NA,CASRPGQRRGEQFF,TGTGCCAGTAGACCGGGACAGCGGCGGGGTGAGCAGTTCTTC
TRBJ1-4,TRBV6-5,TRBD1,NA,CASSRDRGEDEKLFF,TGTGCCAGCAGCCGGGACAGGGGGGAAGATGAAAAACTGTTTTTT
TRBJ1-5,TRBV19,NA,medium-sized,CASSTELGQPQHF,TGTGCCAGTAGTACGGAGTTGGGCCAGCCCCAGCATTTT
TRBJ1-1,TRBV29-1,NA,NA,CSVEGNWDEAFF,TGCAGCGTTGAAGGTAATTGGGATGAAGCTTTCTTT
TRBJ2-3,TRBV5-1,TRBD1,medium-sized,CASSLQGGGTDTQYF,TGCGCCAGCAGCCTACAGGGGGGAGGCACAGATACGCAGTATTTT
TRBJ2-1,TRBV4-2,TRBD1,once,CASSLRDRGSLYNEQFF,TGTGCCAGCAGCCTCCGGGACAGGGGTTCCCTATACAATGAGCAGTTCTTC
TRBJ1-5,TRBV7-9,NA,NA,CASSLAMGPRSNQPQHF,TGTGCCAGCAGCTTAGCAATGGGACCGCGGAGCAATCAGCCCCAGCATTTT
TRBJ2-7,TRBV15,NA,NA,CATSRDSAYEQYF,TGTGCCACCAGCAGGGACAGCGCCTACGAGCAGTACTTC
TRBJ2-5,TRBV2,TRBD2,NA,CASSGADSGGDQETQYF,TGTGCCAGCAGTGGGGCAGATAGCGGGGGGGACCAAGAGACCCAGTACTTC
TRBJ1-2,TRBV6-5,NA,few,CASSYSGDKSLFTF,TGTGCCAGCAGTTACTCTGGGGACAAGTCACTCTTCACCTTC
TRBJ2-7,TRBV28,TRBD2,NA,CASSSTSLGTSGSSYEQYF,TGTGCCAGCAGTTCTACCTCTCTGGGGACTAGCGGGAGTAGCTACGAGCAGTACTTC
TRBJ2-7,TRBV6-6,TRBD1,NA,CASSATGTGSYEQYF,TGTGCCAGCAGTGCCACTGGGACAGGGTCCTACGAGCAGTACTTC